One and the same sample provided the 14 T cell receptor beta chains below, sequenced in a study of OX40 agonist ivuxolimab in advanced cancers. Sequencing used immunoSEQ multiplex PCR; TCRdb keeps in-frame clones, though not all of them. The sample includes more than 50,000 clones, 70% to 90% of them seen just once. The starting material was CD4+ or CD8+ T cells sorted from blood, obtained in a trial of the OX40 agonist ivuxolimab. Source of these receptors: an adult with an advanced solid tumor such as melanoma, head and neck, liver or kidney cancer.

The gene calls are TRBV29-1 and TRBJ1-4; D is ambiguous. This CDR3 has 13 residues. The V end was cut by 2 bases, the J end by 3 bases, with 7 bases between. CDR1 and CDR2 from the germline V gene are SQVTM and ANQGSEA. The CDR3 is CSVELRPNEKLFF. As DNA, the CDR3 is TGCAGCGTTGAACTCCGGCCTAATGAAAAACTGTTTTTT.

Here the CDR3 DNA reads TGCGCCAGCAGCTCCGGACTAGCGGGGGATCTATACGAGCAGTACTTC. Amino acids: CASSSGLAGDLYEQYF. The chain joins TRBV10-2 to TRBJ2-7; TRBD2 matches at 13 bases. The V gene end was trimmed by 6 bases and the J gene end by 4 bases; junction bases not matched to a gene: 9. The CDR3 is 16 amino acids. CDR1 WSHSY and CDR2 SAAADI come from the germline V gene.

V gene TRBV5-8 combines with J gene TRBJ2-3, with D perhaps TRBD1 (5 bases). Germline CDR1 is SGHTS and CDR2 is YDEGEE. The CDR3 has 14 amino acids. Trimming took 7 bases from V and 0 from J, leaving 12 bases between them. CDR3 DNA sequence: TGTGCCAGCCAACGACAGATTAGCACAGATACGCAGTATTTT. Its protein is CASQRQISTDTQYF. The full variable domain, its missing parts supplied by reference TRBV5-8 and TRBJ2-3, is EAGVTQSPTHLIKTRGQQATLRCSPISGHTSVYWYQQALGLGLQFLLWYDEGEERNRGNFPPRFSGRQFPNYSSELNVNALELEDSALYLCASQRQISTDTQYFGPGTRLTVL.

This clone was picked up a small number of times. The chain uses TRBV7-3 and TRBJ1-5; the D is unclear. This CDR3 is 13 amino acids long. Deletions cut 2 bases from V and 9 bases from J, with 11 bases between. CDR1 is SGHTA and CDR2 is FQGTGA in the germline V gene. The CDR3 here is CASSLGRGLPQHF. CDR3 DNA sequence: TGTGCCAGCAGCTTAGGGCGCGGACTGCCCCAGCATTTT.

As DNA, the CDR3 is TGTGCCAGCAGCTTAAATTACCCGGCGGGCAGCGGGGGGGCAAAGACCCAGTACTTC. It is translated as CASSLNYPAGSGGAKTQYF. J is TRBJ2-5 and V is TRBV7-2; TRBD2 agrees at 10 bases. The CDR3 has 19 residues. Trimming took 2 bases from V and 6 from J; bases not matched to a gene: 18. Germline V CDR1 and CDR2: SGHTA, FQGNSA.

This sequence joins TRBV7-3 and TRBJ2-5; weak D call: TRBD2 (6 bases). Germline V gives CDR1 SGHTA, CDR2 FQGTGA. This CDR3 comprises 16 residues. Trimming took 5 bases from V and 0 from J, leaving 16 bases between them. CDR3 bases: TGTGCCAGCAGCCCCCTGACTGGCGGGGACCAAGAGACCCAGTACTTC. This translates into CASSPLTGGDQETQYF.

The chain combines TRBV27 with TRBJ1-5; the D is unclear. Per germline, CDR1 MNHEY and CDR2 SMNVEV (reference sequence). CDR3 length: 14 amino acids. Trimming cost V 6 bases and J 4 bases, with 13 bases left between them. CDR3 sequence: CASSPLGPNQPQHF. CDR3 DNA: TGTGCCAGCAGCCCTTTAGGACCTAATCAGCCCCAGCATTTT.

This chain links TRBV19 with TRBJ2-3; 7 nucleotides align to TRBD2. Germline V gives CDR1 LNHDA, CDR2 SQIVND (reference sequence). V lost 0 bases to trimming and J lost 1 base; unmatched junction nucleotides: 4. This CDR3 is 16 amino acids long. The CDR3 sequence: CASSIEGGGGTDTQYF. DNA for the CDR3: TGTGCCAGTAGTATAGAAGGCGGGGGTGGCACAGATACGCAGTATTTT.

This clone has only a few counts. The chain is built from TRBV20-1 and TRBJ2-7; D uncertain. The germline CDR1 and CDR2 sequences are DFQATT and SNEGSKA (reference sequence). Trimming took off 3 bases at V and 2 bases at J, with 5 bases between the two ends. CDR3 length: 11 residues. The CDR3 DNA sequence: TGCAGTGCTAGCCAGGCCTACGAGCAGTACTTC. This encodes CSASQAYEQYF.

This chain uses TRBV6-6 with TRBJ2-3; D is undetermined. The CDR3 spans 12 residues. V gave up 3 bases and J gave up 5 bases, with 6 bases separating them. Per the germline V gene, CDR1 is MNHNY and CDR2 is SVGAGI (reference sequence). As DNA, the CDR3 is TGTGCCAGCAGTTATCGAGGAGATACGCAGTATTTT. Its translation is CASSYRGDTQYF.

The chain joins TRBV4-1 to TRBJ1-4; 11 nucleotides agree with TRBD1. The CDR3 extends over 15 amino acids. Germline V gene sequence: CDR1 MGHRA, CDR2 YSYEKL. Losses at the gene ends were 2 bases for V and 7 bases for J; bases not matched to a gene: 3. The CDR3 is CASSQPGQGGEKLFF. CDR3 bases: TGCGCCAGCAGCCAACCGGGACAGGGGGGTGAAAAACTGTTTTTT.

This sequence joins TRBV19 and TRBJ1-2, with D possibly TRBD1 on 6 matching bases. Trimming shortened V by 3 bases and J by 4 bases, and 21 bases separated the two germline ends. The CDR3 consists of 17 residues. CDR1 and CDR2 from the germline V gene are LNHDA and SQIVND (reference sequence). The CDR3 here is CASSITLGQLSAYGYTF. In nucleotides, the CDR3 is TGTGCCAGTAGTATTACCCTCGGACAGCTCTCTGCCTATGGCTACACCTTC.

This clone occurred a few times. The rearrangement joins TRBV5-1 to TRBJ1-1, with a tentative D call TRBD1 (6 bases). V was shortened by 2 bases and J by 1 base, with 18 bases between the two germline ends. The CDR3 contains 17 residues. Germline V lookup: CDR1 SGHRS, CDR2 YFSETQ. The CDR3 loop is CASSFLRDTQSNTEAFF. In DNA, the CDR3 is TGCGCCAGCAGCTTCCTGCGGGACACTCAATCGAACACTGAAGCTTTCTTT.

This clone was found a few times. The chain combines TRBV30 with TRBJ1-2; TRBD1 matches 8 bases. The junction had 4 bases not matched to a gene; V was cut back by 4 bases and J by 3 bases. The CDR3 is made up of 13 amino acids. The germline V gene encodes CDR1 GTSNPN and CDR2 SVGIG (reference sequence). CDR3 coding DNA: TGTGCCTGGACAACGACAGGGGACTATGGCTACACCTTC. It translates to CAWTTTGDYGYTF.